Below, one T cell receptor beta chain is given with its context. The sample comes from a study of T cells in localized non-small cell lung cancer. Generated by immunoSEQ multiplex PCR, the TCRdb table keeps only in-frame clones and is missing some. The sample holds 20,000 to 30,000 clones, roughly 88% seen once. CDR1 and CDR2 (germline): GTSNPN, SVGIG (reference sequence). Trimming pared 0 bases from V and 1 base from J, leaving 6 bases between. This CDR3 region has 13 residues. This clonotype was sampled from a man aged 35 to 69 with stage II lung adenocarcinoma. V usage is TRBV30 and J usage is TRBJ2-5; no reliable D call. The material sequenced was PBMCs, taken before any cancer treatment. The CDR3 DNA reads as TGTGCCTGGAGTGTACGGTCCCAAGAGACCCAGTACTTC. Its protein product is CAWSVRSQETQYF. Supplemented by reference TRBV30 and TRBJ2-5, the full variable domain reads SQTIHQWPATLVQPVGSPLSLECTVEGTSNPNLYWYRQAAGRGLQLLFYSVGIGQISSEVPQNLSASRPQDRQFILSSKKLLLSDSGFYLCAWSVRSQETQYFGPGTRLLVL.